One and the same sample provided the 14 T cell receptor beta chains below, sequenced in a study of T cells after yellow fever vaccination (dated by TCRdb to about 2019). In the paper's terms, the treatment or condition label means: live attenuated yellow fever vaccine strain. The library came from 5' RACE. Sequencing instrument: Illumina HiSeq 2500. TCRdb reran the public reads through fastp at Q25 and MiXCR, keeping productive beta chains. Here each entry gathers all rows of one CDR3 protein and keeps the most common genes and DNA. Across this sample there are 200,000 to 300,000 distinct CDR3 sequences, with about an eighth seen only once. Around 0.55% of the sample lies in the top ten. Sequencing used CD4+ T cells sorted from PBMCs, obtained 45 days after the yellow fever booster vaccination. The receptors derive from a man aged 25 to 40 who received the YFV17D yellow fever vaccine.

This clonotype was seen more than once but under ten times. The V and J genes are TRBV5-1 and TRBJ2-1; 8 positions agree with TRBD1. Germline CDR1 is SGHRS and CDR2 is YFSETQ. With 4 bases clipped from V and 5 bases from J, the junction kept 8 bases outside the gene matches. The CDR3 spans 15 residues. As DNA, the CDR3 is TGCGCCAGCAGCCTCCGGGACAGGTTAAACAATGAGCAGTTCTTC. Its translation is CASSLRDRLNNEQFF.

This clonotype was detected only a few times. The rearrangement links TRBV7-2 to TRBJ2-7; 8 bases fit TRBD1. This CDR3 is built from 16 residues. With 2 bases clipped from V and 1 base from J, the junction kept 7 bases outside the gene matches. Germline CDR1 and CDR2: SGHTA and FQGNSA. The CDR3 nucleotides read TGTGCCAGCAGCTTAAGCCTCGGGACAGGTTCCTACGAGCAGTACTTC. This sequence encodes CASSLSLGTGSYEQYF.

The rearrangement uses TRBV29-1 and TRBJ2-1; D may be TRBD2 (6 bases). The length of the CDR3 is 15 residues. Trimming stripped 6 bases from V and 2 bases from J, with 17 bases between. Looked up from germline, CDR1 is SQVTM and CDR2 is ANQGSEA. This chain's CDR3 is CSVGGVGVPYNEQFF. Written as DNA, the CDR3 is TGCAGCGTCGGGGGTGTCGGGGTTCCCTACAATGAGCAGTTCTTC.

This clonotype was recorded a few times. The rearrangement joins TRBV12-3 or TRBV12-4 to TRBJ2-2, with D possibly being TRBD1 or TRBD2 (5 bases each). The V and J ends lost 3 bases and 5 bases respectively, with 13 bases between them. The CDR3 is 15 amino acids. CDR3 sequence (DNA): TGTGCCAGCAGTTTGGGTGGGACGAGGACCGGGGAGCTGTTTTTT. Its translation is CASSLGGTRTGELFF.

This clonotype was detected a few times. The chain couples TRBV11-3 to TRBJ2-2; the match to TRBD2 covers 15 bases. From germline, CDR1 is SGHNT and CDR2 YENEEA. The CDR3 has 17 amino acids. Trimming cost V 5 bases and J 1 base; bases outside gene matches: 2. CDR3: CASSPGLAGGNTGELFF. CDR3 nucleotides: TGTGCCAGCAGCCCGGGACTAGCGGGAGGGAACACCGGGGAGCTGTTTTTT.

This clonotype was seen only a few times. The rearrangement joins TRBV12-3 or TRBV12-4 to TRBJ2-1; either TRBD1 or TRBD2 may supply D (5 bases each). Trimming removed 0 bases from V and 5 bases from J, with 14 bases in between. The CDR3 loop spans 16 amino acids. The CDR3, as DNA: TGTGCCAGCAGTTTAGCGGGGACCCCACCTCACAATGAGCAGTTCTTC. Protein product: CASSLAGTPPHNEQFF.

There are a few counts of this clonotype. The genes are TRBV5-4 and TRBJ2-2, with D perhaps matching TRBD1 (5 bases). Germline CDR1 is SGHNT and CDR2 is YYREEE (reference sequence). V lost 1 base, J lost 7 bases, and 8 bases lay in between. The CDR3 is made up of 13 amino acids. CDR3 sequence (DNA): TGTGCCAGCAGCTTGCAGGGAAACGGGGAGCTGTTTTTT. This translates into CASSLQGNGELFF.

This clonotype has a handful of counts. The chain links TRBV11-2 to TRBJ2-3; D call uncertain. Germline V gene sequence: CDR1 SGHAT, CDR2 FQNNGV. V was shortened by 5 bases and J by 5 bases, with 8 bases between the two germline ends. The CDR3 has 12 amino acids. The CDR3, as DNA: TGTGCCAGCAGCCATACGCTAGATACGCAGTATTTT. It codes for CASSHTLDTQYF. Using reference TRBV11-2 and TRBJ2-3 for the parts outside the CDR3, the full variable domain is EAGVAQSPRYKIIEKRQSVAFWCNPISGHATLYWYQQILGQGPKLLIQFQNNGVVDDSQLPKDRFSAERLKGVDSTLKIQPAKLEDSAVYLCASSHTLDTQYFGPGTRLTVL.

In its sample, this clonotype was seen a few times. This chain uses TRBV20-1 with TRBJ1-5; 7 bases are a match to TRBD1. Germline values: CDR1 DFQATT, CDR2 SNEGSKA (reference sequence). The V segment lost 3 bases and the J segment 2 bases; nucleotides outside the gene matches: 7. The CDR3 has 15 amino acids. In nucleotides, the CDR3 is TGCAGTGCTAGGGGGCCCGACAGGGGCAATCAGCCCCAGCATTTT. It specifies CSARGPDRGNQPQHF.

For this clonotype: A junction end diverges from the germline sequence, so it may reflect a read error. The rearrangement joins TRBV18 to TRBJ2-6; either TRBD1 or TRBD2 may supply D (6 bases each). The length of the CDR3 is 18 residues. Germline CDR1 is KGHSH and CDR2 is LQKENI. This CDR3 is CASSPRYAGEAGANVLTF. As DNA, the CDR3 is TGTGCCAGCTCTCCACGATATGCAGGGGAGGCTGGGGCCAACGTCCTGACTTTC.

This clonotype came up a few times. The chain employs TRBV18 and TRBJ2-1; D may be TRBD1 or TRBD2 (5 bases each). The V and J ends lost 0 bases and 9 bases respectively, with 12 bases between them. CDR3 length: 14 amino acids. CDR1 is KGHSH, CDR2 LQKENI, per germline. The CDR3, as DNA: TGTGCCAGCTCACCACCTTGGGACGCGGTTGAGCAGTTCTTC. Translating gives CASSPPWDAVEQFF.

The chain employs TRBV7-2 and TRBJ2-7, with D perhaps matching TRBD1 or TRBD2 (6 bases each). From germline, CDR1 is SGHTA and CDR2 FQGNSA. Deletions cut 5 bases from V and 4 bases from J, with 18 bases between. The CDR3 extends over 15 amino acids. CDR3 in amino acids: CASSRPGAGTYEQYF. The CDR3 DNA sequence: TGTGCCAGCAGCCGCCCAGGGGCGGGAACTTACGAGCAGTACTTC.

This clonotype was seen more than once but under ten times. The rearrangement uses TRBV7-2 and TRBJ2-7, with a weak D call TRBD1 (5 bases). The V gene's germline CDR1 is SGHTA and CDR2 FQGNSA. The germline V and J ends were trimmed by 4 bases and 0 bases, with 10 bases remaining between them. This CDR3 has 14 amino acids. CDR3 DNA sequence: TGTGCCAGCAGCTCGAACAGGCCCTCCTACGAGCAGTACTTC. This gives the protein CASSSNRPSYEQYF.

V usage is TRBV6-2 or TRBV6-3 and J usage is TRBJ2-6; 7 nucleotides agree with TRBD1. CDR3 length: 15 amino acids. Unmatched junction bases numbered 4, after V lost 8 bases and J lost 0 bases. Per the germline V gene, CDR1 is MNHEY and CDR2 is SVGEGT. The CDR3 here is CASGTAPSGANVLTF. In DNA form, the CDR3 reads TGTGCCAGCGGGACAGCCCCCTCTGGGGCCAACGTCCTGACTTTC.